The present TCR beta chain was sequenced within a study of cytotoxic CD8 clonotypes in ibrutinib-treated CLL. The wider study: Results showed approximately 25 partial and 2 complete responses; following median approximately 73 months, approximately 15 remained remitted, roughly twelve advanced. When averaged across all of the samples, the counts came to 255,043 productive templates and some 93,000 productive rearrangements.

The CDR3 contains 15 residues. V lost 1 base and J lost 4, with 14 bases in between. Germline CDR1 is KGHSH and CDR2 is LQKENI. A 1 in 200,000 to 1 in 1 million T cell depth was the sequencing target. The method was immunoSEQ multiplex PCR; TCRdb's version includes in-frame clones alone and lacks a portion of them. Altogether 300,000 or so clones are present, 67% being singletons, with the ten largest covering around 6.3%. The genes are TRBV18 and TRBJ2-7; D is possibly TRBD1 or TRBD2 (6 bases each). The sequence derives from a human donor with chronic lymphocytic leukemia. Sample: PBMCs, taken after 36 months of ibrutinib treatment. CDR3 in amino acids: CASSPQSGAGYEQYF. The CDR3 region has the DNA TGTGCCAGCTCACCACAGTCGGGGGCAGGATACGAGCAGTACTTC. The entire variable domain, with the rest obtained from reference TRBV18 and TRBJ2-7, is as follows: NAGVMQNPRHLVRRRGQEARLRCSPMKGHSHVYWYRQLPEEGLKFMVYLQKENIIDESGMPKERFSAEFPKEGPSILRIQQVVRGDSAAYFCASSPQSGAGYEQYFGPGTRLTVT.